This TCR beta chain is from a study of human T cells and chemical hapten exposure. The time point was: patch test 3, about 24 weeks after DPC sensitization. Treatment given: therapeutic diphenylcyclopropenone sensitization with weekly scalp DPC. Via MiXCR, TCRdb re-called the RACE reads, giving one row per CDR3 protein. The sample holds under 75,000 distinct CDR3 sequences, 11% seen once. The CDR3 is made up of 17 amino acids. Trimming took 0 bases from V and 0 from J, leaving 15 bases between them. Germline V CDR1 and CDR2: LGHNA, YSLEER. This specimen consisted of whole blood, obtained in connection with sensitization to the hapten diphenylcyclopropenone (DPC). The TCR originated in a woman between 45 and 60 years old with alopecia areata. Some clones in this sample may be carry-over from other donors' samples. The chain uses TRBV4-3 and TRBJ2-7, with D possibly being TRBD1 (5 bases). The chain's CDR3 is CASSQDAEPQVSYEQYF. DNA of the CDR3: TGCGCCAGCAGCCAAGATGCCGAACCACAGGTCTCCTACGAGCAGTACTTC.